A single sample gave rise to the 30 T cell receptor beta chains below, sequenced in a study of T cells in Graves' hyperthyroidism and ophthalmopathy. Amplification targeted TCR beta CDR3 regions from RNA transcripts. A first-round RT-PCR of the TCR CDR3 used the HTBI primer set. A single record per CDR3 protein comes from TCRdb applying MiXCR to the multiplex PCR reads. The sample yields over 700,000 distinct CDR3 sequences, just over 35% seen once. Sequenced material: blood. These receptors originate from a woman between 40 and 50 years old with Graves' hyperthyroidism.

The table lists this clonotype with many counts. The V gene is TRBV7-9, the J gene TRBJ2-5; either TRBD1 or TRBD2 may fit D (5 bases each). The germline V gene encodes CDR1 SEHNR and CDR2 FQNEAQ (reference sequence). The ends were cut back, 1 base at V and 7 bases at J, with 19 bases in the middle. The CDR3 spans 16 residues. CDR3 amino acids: CASSLVGETPAGTQYF. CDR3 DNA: TGTGCCAGCAGCTTAGTAGGGGAAACCCCGGCGGGGACCCAGTACTTC.

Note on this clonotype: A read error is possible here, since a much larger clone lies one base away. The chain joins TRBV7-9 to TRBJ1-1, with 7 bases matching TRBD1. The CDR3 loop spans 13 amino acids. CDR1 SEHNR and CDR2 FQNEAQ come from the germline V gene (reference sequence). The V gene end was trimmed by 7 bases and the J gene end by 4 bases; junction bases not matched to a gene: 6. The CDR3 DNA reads TGTGCCAGCAACATCACAGGGGCCACTGAAGCTTTCTTT. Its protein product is CASNITGATEAFF.

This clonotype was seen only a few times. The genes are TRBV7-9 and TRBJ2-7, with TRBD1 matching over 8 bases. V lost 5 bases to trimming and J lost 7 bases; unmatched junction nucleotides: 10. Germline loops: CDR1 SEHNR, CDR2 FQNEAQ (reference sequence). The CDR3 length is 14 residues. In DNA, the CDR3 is TGTGCCAGCAGCGCACCCTCAGGGGGCAATGAGCAGTACTTC. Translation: CASSAPSGGNEQYF.

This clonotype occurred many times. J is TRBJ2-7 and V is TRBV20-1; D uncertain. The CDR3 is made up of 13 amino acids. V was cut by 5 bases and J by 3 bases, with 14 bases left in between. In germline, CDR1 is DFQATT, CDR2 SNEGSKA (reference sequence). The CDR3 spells CSARSEVDYEQYF. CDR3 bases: TGCAGTGCTCGTAGTGAGGTCGACTACGAGCAGTACTTC.

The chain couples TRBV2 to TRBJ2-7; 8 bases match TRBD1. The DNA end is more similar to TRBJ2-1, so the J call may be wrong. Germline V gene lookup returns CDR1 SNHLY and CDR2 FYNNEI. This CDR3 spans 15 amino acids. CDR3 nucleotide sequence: TGTGCCAGCAGTGATGCCGGGACAGGCTACAATGAGCAGTTCTTC. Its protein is CASSDAGTGYNEQFF.

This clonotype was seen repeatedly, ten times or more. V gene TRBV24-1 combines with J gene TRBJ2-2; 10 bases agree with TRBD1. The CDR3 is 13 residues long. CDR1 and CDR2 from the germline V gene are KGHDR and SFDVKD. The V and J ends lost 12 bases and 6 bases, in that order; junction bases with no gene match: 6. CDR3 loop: CASRGQGAGELFF. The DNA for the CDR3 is TGTGCCTCCCGAGGACAGGGGGCCGGGGAGCTGTTTTTT.

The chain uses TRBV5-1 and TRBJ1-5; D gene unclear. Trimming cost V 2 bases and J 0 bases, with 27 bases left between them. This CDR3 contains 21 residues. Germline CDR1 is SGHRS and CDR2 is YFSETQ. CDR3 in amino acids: CASSFSGDPSRQSLSNQPQHF. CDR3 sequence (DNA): TGCGCCAGCAGCTTTAGTGGGGATCCCAGCCGACAATCCCTTAGCAATCAGCCCCAGCATTTT.

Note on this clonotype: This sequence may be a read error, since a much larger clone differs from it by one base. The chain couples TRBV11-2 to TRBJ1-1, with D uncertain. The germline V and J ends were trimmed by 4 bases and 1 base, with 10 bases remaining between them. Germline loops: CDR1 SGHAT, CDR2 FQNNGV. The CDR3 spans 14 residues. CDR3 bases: TGTGCCAGCAGCTCCGTAATGGCGAACACTGAAGCTTTCTTT. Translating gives CASSSVMANTEAFF.

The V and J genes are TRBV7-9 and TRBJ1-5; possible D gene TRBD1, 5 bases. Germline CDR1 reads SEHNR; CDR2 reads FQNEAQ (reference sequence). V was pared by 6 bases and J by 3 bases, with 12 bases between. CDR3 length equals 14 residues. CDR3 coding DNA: TGTGCCAGCAGTCCAGGGTTCGACAATCAGCCCCAGCATTTT. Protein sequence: CASSPGFDNQPQHF.

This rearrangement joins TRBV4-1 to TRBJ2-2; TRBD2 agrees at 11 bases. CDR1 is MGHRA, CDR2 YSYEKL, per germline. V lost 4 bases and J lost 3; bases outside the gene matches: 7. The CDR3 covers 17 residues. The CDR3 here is CASSPYLSGRDTGELFF. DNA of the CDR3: TGCGCCAGCAGCCCGTACCTTAGCGGGAGGGACACCGGGGAGCTGTTTTTT.

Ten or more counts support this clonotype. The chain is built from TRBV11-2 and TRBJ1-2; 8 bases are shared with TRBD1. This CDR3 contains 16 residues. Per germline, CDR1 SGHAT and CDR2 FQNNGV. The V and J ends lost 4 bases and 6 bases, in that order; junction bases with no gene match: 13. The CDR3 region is CASSSQTGAGPNGYTF. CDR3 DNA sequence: TGTGCCAGCAGCTCCCAGACAGGGGCTGGACCTAATGGCTACACCTTC.

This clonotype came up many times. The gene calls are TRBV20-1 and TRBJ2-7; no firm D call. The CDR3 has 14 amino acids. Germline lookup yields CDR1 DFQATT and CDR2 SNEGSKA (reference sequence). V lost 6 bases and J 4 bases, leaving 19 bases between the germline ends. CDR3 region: CSAKTALSGYEQYF. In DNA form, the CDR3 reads TGCAGTGCCAAGACGGCTCTCTCTGGGTACGAGCAGTACTTC.

The chain's CDR3 is CASSRARETQYF. The DNA for the CDR3 is TGTGCCAGCTCACGGGCTCGCGAGACCCAGTACTTC. V is TRBV11-2 and J is TRBJ2-5; no clear D gene. The CDR3 is made up of 12 amino acids. The germline CDR1 and CDR2 sequences are SGHAT and FQNNGV. Trimming pared 8 bases from V and 5 bases from J, leaving 12 bases between. The full variable domain, completed using reference TRBV11-2 and TRBJ2-5, is EAGVAQSPRYKIIEKRQSVAFWCNPISGHATLYWYQQILGQGPKLLIQFQNNGVVDDSQLPKDRFSAERLKGVDSTLKIQPAKLEDSAVYLCASSRARETQYFGPGTRLLVL.

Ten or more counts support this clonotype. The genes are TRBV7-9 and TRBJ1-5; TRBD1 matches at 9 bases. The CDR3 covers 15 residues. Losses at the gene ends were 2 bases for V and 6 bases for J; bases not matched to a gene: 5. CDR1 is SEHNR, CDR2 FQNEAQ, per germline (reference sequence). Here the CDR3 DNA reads TGTGCCAGCAGCTTAACAGGGGGCATTGGTCAGCCCCAGCATTTT. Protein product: CASSLTGGIGQPQHF.

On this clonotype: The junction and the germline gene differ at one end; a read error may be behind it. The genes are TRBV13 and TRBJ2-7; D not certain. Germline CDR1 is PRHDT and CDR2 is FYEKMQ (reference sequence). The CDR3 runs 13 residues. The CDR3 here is CTSSLGQPYEQYF. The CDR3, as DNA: TGTACCAGCAGCTTAGGGCAGCCATACGAGCAGTACTTC.

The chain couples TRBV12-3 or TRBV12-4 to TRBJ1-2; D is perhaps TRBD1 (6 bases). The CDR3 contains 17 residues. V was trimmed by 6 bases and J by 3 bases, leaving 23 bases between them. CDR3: CASSVEAGPGVYYGYTF. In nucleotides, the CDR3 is TGTGCCAGCAGCGTAGAAGCTGGGCCAGGGGTTTACTATGGCTACACCTTC.

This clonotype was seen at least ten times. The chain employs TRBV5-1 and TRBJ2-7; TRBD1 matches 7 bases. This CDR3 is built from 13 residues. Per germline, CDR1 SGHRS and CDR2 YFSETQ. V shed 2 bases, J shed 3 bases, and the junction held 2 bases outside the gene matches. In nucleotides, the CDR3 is TGCGCCAGCAGCTTTGGGACAGTCTACGAGCAGTACTTC. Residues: CASSFGTVYEQYF.

The CDR3 nucleotides are TGTGCCATCAGCGAGATCCTTAACTCCTACAATGAGCAGTTCTTC. It yields the protein CAISEILNSYNEQFF. The gene calls are TRBV10-3 and TRBJ2-1; D unclear. The germline V gene has CDR1 ENHRY and CDR2 SYGVKD. CDR3 length: 15 amino acids. V lost 6 bases to trimming and J lost 0 bases, with 12 bases between them.

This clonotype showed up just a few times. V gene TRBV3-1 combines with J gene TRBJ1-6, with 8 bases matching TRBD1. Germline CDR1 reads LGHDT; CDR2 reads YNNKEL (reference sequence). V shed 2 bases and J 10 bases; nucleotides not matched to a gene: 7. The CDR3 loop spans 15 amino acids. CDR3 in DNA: TGTGCCAGCAGCCAAACCGGGACAGGCGAATCACCCCTCCACTTT. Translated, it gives CASSQTGTGESPLHF.

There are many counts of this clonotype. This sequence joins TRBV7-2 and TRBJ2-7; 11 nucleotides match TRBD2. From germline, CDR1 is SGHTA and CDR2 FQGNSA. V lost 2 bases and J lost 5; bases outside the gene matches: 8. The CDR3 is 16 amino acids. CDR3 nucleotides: TGTGCCAGCAGCTTAATGTTCCTAGCGGGAGGCAACGAGCAGTACTTC. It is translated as CASSLMFLAGGNEQYF.

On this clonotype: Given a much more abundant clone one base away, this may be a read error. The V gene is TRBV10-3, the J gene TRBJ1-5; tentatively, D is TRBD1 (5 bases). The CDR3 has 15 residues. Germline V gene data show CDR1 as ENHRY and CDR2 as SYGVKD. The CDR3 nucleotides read TGTGCCACCAGTAGGGACCCATCCCTAAATCAGCCCCAGCATTTT. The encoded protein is CATSRDPSLNQPQHF.

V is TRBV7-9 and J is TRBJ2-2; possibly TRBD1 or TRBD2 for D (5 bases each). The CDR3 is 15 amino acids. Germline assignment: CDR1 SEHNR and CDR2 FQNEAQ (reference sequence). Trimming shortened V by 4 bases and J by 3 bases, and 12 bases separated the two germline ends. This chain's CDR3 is CASSYRGRDTGELFF. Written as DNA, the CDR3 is TGTGCCAGCAGCTACCGGGGCAGGGACACCGGGGAGCTGTTTTTT.

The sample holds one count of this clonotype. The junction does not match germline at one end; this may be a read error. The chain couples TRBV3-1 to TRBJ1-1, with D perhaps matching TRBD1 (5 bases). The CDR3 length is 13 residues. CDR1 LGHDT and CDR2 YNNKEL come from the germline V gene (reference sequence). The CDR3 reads CTSSYLGRTEAFF. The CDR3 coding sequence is TGTACCAGCAGCTACTTGGGACGCACTGAAGCTTTCTTT.

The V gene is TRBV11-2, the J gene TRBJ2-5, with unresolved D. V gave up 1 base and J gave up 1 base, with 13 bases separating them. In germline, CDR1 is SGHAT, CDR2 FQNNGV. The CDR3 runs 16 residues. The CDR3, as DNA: TGTGCCAGCAGCTTAGTGGCAGGCTTGATCCAAGAGACCCAGTACTTC. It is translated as CASSLVAGLIQETQYF.

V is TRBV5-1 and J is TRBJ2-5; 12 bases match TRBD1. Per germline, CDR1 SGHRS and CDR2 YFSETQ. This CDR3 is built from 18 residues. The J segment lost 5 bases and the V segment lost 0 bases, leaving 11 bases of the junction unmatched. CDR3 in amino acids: CASSLEVAGQGAAETQYF. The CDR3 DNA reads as TGCGCCAGCAGCTTGGAGGTAGCGGGACAGGGGGCAGCTGAGACCCAGTACTTC.

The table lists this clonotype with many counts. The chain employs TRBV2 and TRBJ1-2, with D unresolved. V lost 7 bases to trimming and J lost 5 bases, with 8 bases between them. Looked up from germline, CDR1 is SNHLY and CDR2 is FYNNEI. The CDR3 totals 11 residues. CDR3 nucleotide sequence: TGTGCCAGCACCGAGGAGTATGGCTACACCTTC. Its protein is CASTEEYGYTF.

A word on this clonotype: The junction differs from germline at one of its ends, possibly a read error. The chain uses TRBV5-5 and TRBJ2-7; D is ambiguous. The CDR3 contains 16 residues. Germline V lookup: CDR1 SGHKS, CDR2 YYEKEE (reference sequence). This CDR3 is CASSFLGSSPSYEPYF. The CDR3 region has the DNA TGTGCCAGCAGCTTCCTCGGGTCGTCCCCATCCTACGAGCCGTACTTC.

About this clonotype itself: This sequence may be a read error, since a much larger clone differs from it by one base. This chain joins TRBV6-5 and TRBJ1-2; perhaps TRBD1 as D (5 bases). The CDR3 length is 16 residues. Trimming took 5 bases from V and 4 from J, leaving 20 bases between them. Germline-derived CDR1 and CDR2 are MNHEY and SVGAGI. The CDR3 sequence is CASSDGGGSGSYGYTF. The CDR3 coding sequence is TGTGCCAGCAGTGACGGGGGAGGATCGGGTAGCTATGGCTACACCTTC.

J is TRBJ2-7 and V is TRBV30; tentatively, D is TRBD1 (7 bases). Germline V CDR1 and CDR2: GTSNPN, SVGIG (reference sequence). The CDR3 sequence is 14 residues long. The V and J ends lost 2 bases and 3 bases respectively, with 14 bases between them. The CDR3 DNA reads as TGTGCCTGGAGTTTCCGCCAGGGGGGCTACGAGCAGTACTTC. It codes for CAWSFRQGGYEQYF.

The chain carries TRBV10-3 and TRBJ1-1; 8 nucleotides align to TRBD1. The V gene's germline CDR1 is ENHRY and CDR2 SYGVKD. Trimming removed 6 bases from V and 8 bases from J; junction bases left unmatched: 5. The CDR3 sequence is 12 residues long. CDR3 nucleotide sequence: TGTGCCATCAGGGACCGGGACAGGGAAGCTTTCTTT. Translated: CAIRDRDREAFF.